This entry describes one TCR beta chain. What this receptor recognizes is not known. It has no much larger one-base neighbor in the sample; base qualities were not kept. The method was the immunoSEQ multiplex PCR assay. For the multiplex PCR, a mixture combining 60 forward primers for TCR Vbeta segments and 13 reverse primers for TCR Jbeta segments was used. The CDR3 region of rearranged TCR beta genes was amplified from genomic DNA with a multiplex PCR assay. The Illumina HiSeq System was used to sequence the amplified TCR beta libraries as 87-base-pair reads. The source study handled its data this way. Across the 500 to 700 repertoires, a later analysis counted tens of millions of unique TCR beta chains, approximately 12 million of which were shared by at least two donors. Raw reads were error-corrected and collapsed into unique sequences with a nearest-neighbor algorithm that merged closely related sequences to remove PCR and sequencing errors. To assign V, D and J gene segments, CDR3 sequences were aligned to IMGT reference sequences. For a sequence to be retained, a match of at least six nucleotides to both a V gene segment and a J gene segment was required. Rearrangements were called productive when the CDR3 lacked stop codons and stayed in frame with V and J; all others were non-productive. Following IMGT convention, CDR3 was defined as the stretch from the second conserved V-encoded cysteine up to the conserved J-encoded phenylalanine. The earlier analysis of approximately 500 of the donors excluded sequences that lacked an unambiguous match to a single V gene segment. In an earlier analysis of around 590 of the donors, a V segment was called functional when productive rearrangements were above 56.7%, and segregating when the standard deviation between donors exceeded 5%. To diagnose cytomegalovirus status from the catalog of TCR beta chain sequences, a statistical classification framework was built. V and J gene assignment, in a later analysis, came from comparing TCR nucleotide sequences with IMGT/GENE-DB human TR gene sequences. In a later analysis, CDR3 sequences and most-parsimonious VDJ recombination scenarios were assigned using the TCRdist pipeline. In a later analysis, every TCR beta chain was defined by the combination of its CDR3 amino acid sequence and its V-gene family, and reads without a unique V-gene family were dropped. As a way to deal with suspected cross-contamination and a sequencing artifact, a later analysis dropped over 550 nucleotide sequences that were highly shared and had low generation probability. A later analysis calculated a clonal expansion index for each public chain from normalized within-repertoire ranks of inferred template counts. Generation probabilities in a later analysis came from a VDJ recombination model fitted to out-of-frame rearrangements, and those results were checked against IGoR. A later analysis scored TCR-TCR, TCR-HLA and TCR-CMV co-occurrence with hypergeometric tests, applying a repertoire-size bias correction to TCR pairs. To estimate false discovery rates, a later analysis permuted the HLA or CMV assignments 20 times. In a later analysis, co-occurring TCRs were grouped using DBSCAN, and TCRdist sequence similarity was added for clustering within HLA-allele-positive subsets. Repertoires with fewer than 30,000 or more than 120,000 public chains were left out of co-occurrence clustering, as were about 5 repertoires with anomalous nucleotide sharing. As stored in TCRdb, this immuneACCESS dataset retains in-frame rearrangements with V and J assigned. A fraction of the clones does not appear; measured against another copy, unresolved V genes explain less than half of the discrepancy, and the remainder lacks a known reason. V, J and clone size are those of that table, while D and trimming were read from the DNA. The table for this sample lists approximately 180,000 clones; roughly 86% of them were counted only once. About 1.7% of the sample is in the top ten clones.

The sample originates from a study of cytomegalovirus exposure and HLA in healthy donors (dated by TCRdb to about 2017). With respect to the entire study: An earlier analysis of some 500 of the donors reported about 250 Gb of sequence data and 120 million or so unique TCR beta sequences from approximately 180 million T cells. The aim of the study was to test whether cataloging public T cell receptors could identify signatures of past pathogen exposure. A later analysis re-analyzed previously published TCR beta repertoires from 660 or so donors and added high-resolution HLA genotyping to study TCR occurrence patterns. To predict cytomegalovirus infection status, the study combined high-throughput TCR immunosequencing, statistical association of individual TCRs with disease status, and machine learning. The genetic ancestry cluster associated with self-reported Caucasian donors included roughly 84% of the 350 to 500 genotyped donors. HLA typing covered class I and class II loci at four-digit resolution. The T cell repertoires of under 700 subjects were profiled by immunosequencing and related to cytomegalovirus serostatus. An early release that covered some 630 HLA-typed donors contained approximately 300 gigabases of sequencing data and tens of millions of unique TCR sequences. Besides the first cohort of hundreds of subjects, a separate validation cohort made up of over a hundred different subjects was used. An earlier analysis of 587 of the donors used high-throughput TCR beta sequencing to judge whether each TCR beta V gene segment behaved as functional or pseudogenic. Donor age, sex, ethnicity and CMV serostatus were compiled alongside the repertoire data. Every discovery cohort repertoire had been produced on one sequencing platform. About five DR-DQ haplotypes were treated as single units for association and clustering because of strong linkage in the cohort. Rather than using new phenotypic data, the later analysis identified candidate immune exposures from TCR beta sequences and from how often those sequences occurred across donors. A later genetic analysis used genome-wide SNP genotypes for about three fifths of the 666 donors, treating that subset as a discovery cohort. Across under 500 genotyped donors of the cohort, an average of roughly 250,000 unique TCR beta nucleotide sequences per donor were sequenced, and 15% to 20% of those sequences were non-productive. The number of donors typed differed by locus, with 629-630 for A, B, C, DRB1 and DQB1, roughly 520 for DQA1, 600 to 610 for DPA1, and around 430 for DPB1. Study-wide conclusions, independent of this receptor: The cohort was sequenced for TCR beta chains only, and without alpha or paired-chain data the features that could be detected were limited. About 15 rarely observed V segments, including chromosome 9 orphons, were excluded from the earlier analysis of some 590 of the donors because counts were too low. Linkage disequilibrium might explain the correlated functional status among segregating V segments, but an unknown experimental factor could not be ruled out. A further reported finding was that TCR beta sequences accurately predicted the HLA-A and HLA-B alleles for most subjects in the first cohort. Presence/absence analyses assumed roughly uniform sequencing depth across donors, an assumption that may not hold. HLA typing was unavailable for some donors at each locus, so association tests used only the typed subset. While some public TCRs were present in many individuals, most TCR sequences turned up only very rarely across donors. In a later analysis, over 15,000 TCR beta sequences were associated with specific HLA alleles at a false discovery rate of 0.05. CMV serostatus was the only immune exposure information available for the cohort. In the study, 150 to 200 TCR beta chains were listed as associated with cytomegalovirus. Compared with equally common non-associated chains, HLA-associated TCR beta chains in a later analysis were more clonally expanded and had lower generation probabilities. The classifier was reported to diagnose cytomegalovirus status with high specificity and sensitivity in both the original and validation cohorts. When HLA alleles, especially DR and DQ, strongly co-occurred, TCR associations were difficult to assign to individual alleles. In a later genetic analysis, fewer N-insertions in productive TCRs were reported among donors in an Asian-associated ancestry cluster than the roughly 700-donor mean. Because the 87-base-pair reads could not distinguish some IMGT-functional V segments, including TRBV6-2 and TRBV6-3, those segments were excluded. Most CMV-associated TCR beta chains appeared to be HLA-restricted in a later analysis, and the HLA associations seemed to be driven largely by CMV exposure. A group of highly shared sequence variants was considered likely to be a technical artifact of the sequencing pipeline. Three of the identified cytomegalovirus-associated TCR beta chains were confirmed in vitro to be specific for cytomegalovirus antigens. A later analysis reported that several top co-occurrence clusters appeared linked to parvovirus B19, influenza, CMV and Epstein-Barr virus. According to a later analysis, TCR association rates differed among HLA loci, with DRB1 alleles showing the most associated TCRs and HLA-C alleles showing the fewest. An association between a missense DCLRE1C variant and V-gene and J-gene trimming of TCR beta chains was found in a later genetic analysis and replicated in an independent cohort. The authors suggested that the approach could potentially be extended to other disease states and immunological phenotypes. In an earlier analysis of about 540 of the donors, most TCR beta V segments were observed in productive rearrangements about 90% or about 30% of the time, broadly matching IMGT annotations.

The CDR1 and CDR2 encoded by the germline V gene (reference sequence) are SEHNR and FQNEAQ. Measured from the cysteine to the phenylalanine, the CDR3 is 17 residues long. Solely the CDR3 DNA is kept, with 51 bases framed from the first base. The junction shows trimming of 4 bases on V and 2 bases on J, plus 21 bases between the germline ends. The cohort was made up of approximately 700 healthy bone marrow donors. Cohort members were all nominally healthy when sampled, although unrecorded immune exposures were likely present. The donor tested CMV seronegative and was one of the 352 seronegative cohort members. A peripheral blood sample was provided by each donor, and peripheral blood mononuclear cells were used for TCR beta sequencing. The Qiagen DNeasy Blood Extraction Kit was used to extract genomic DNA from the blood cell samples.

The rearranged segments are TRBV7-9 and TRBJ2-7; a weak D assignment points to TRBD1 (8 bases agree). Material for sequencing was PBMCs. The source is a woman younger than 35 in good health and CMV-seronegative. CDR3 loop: CASSSAFDRGGTYEQYF. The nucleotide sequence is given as TGTGCCAGCAGCTCAGCCTTTGACAGGGGAGGGACCTACGAGCAGTACTTC. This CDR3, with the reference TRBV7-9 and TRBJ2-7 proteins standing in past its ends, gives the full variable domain DTGVSQNPRHKITKRGQNVTFRCDPISEHNRLYWYRQTLGQGPEFLTYFQNEAQLEKSRLLSDRFSAERPKGSFSTLEIQRTEQGDSAMYLCASSSAFDRGGTYEQYFGPGTRLTVT.